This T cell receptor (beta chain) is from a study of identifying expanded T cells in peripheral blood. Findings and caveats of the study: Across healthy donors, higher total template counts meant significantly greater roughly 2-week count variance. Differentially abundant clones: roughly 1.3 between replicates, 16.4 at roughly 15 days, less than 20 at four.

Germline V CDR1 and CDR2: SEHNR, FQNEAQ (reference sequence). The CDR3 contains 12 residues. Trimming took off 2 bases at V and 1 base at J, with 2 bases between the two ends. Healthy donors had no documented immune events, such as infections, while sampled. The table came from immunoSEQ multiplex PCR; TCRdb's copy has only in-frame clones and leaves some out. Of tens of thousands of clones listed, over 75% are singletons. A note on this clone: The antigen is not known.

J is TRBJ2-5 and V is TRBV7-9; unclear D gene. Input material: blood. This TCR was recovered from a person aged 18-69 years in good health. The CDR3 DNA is TGTGCCAGCAGCTTATTCCAAGAGACCCAGTACTTC. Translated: CASSLFQETQYF.